The clone carrying this TCR beta chain occurred once. As originally analysed: Reference gene primers were amplified, and this amplification served to estimate nucleated cell counts. The repertoire was sequenced with immunoSEQ multiplex PCR; TCRdb's copy has only in-frame clones and lacks some. V, J and clone size are taken as reported in that table, and D and trimming were inferred from the DNA itself. The sample includes around 130,000 clones, 60% to 80% of them seen just once. The data were obtained in a study of blood T cell repertoires in COVID-19. Study summary: Material from acute and convalescent COVID-19 was sourced from the United States, Italy and Spain. In each case, the material was cDNA or gDNA derived from T cells, B-cell-depleted T cells, or PBMCs.

CDR3 length: 14 residues. The germline gives CDR1 MDHEN, CDR2 SYDVKM. Trimming took off 3 bases at V and 6 bases at J, with 15 bases between the two ends. This chain uses TRBV28 with TRBJ2-7, with a possible D match to TRBD1 (7 bases). This clonotype was sampled from a human donor in a cohort sampled during active COVID-19. The sequenced sample was peripheral blood. CDR3 loop: CASSFRGARGEQYF. The CDR3 coding sequence is TGTGCCAGCAGTTTCAGGGGGGCTCGTGGCGAGCAGTACTTC.